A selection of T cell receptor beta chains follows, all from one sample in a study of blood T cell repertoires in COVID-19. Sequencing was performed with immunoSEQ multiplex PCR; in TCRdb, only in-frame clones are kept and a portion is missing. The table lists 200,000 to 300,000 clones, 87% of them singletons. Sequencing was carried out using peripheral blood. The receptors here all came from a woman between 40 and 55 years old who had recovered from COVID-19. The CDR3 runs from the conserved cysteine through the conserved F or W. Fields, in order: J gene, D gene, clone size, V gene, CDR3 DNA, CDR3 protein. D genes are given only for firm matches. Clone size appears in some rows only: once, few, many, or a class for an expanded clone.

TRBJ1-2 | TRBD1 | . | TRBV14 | TGTGCCAGCAGCCAAGGCTCGACAGGGATCCATGGCTACACCTTC | CASSQGSTGIHGYTF
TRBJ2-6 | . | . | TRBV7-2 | TGTGCCAGCAGCTTAGCCGGGGGAAGCTCTGGGGCCAACGTCCTGACTTTC | CASSLAGGSSGANVLTF
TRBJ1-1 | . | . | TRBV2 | TGTGCCAGCACGTTGAGCACGGGGGAAGCTTTCTTT | CASTLSTGEAFF
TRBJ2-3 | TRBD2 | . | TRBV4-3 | TGCGCCAGCAGCCAAGTGGCGGGGGGGGTCGCAGATACGCAGTATTTT | CASSQVAGGVADTQYF
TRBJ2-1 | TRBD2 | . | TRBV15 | TGTGCCACCAGCAGGCCCTGGCGGGGGTACAATGAGCAGTTCTTC | CATSRPWRGYNEQFF
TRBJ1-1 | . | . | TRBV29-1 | TGCAGCGTTGTTAGGAGCCTGAACACTGAAGCTTTCTTT | CSVVRSLNTEAFF
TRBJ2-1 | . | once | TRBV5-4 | TGTGCCAGCAGCGCGGACTATACCTACAATGAGCAGTTCTTC | CASSADYTYNEQFF
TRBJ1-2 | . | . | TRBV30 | TGTGCCTGGATTAGGTCTACTCAGGTACTGGCTAACTATGGCTACACCTTC | CAWIRSTQVLANYGYTF
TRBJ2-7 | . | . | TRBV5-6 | TGTGCCAGCAGCTCGCCGGGACAGCCTCGGGAGGAGCAGTACTTC | CASSSPGQPREEQYF
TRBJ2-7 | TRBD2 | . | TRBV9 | TGTGCCAGCAGCGTTGGGTCTAGCGGCGCCTACGAGCAGTACTTC | CASSVGSSGAYEQYF
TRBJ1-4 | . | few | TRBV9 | TGTGCCAGCAGCGTAGAGGGGTTTGCTAATGAAAAACTGTTTTTT | CASSVEGFANEKLFF
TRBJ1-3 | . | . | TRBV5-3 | TGTGCCAGAAGCTTGAATGGGGGCCCAGGAAACACCATATATTTT | CARSLNGGPGNTIYF
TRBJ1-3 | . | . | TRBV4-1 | TGCGCCAGCTCGCACATTATAAGCTCTGGAAACACCATATATTTT | CASSHIISSGNTIYF
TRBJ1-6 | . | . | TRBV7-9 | TGTGCCAGCACCAAACAGGCTACCTCCTATAATTCACCCCTCCACTTT | CASTKQATSYNSPLHF
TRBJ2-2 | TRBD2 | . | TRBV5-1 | TGCGCCAGCAGACCCACGAAACAGCGGGGGGGCTTCCCTACCGGGGAGCTGTTTTTT | CASRPTKQRGGFPTGELFF
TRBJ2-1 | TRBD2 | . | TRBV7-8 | TGTGCCAGCAGCCGGACTAGCGGGGGGGCCAATGAGCAGTTCTTC | CASSRTSGGANEQFF
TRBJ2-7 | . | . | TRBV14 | TGTGCCAGCAGCCACGCGGCAGCCCTAATTCCCTACGAGCAGTACTTC | CASSHAAALIPYEQYF
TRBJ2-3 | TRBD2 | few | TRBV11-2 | TGTGCCAGCAGCTCGGGACTAGCGGGGGTTGCAGATACGCAGTATTTT | CASSSGLAGVADTQYF
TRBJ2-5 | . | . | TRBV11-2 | TGTGCCAGCAGCCAAGGGGGTAGTGAGACCCAGTACTTC | CASSQGGSETQYF
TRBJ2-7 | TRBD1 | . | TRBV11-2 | TGTGCCAGCAGCCTCCGGACAGGGTTCACCCACGAGCAGTACTTC | CASSLRTGFTHEQYF
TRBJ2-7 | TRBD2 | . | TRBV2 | TGTGCCAGCCTGCGGGAGAGCTCCTACGAGCAGTACTTC | CASLRESSYEQYF
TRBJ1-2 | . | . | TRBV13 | TGTGCCAGCAGCTTTACAGGGTCCTATGGCTACACCTTC | CASSFTGSYGYTF
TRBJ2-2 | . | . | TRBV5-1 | TGCGCCAGCAGCTTATATGCGGACACCGGGGAGCTGTTTTTT | CASSLYADTGELFF
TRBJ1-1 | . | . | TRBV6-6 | TGTGCCAGCAGTTACTCGACGGGGGGCACTGAAGCTTTCTTT | CASSYSTGGTEAFF
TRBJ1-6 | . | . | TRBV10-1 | TGCGCCAGCGGGGCGAACTATAATTCACCCCTCCACTTT | CASGANYNSPLHF
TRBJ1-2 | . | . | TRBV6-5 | TGTGCCAGCAGCCCAGGGATTTATGGCTACACCTTC | CASSPGIYGYTF
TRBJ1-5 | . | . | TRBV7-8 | TGTGCCAGCAGCTTAAGAAAGACTAATCAGCCCCAGCATTTT | CASSLRKTNQPQHF
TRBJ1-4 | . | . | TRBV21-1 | TGTGCCAGCAGCATCCTTCAGGGGAAGCTTAATGAAAAACTGTTTTTT | CASSILQGKLNEKLFF
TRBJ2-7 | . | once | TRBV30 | TGTGCCTGGAGTATTCAGGGCTACGAGCAGTACTTC | CAWSIQGYEQYF
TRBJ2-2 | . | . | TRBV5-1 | TGCGCCAGCAGCTTCAAGAGTCCCGGGGAGCTGTTTTTT | CASSFKSPGELFF
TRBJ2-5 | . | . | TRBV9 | TGTGCCAGCAGCGTCCAGGGGCCGGAGACCCAGTACTTC | CASSVQGPETQYF
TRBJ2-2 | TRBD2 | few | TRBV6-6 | TGTGCCAGCAGCCCAGTGCGGGGGGCGTCCGGGGAGCTGTTTTTT | CASSPVRGASGELFF
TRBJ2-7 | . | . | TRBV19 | TGTGCCAGTAGCCGCCGCCGGGACTTCGCCTACGAGCAGTACTTC | CASSRRRDFAYEQYF
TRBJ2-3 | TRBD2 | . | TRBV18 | TGTGCCAGCTCACAACTACGACCCGGGGGGGGGAAAACAGATACGCAGTATTTT | CASSQLRPGGGKTDTQYF
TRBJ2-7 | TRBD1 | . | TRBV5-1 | TGCGCCAGCAGCTTGGGACAGGGCTACAACGAGCAGTACTTC | CASSLGQGYNEQYF
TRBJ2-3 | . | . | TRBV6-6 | TGTGCCAGCAGTTATCGGGATACGAGGGATACGCAGTATTTT | CASSYRDTRDTQYF
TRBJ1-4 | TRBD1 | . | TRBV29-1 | TGCAGCGTAGCGACCTGGGGACAGCGGGAAAAACTGTTTTTT | CSVATWGQREKLFF
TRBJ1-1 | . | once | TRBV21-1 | TGTGCCAGCGACCTACCCTACGACAGGGACCAGAACACTGAAGCTTTCTTT | CASDLPYDRDQNTEAFF
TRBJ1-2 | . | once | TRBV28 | TGTGCCAGCACCCGGGCAGGGTCGGATGGCTACACCTTC | CASTRAGSDGYTF
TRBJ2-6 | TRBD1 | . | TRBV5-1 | TGCGCCAGCAGCCGGACAGGGGGGATCTCTGGGGCCAACGTCCTGACTTTC | CASSRTGGISGANVLTF
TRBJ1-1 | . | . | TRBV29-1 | TGCAGAGCGGGATGGACACGGGACACTGAAGCTTTCTTT | CRAGWTRDTEAFF
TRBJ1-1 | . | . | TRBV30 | TGTGCCTGGAGGACAGGAGCCAACACTGAAGCTTTCTTT | CAWRTGANTEAFF
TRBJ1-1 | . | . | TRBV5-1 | TGCGCCAGCAGCTTGGCAGGGCCAGGGAAAACTGAAGCTTTCTTT | CASSLAGPGKTEAFF
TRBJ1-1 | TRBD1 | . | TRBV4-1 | TGCGCCAGCAGCCAAGATCCGACAGGGGTAGGATACACTGAAGCTTTCTTT | CASSQDPTGVGYTEAFF
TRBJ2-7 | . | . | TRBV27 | TGTGCCAGCAGTTTAGCAGACAGGTTGGGCTACGAGCAGTACTTC | CASSLADRLGYEQYF
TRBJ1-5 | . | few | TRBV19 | TGTGCCAGTAGTATAGGAGCGGGAGCGGGTCAGCCCCAGCATTTT | CASSIGAGAGQPQHF
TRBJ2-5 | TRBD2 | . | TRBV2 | TGTGCCAGCAGTGACGCGATATTAGCGGGGAGGGGGGAGACCCAGTACTTC | CASSDAILAGRGETQYF
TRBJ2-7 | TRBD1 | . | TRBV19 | TGTGCCAGTAGTATAGGACAGGGCTACGAGCAGTACTTC | CASSIGQGYEQYF
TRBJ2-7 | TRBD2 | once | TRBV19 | TGTGCCAGTAGTATAGATCTGGAGACTAGCGGGGACCACGAGCAGTACTTC | CASSIDLETSGDHEQYF
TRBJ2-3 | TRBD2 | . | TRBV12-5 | TGTGCTAGTGCCTCGGGCTTAGTAGCGGGGGGGACAGATACGCAGTATTTT | CASASGLVAGGTDTQYF
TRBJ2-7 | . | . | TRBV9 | TGTGCCAGCAGCGTAGGTAGGGGCCACGAGCAGTACTTC | CASSVGRGHEQYF
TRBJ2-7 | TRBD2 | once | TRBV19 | TGTGCCAGTAGTATTGGCGGGGGTCCGGCCTACGAGCAGTACTTC | CASSIGGGPAYEQYF
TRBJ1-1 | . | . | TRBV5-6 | TGTGCCAGCAGCTTGATTGGTCTGAACATGAACACTGAAGCTTTCTTT | CASSLIGLNMNTEAFF
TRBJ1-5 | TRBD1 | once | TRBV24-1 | TGTGCCACCAGTGAAGGAGGACAGGGGGATCAGCCCCAGCATTTT | CATSEGGQGDQPQHF
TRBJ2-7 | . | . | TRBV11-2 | TGTGCCAGCAGCTTATTGAGCTCCTACGAGCAGTACTTC | CASSLLSSYEQYF
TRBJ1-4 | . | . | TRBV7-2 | TGTGCCAGCAGCAGCAACAGAGCCACAAATGAAAAACTGTTTTTT | CASSSNRATNEKLFF
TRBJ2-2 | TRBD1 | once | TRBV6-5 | TGTGCCAGCAGTTACTCGAGGACAGGGGTGACCGGGGAGCTGTTTTTT | CASSYSRTGVTGELFF